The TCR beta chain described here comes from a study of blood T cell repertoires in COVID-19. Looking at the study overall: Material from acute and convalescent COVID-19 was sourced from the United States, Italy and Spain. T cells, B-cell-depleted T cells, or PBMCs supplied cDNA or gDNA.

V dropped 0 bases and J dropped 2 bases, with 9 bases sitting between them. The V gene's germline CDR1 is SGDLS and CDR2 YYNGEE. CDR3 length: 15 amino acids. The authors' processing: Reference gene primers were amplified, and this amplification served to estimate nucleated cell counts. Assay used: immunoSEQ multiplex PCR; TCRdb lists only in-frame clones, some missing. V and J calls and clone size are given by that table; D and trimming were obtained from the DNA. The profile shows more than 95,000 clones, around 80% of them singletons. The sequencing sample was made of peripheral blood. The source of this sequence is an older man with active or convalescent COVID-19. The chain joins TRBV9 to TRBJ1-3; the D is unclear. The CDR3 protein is CASSVGPFPGNTIYF. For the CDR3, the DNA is TGTGCCAGCAGCGTAGGTCCATTCCCTGGAAACACCATATATTTT.